Listed here are 10 T cell receptor beta chains from one sample, sequenced in a study of human T cells and chemical hapten exposure. MiXCR, applied by TCRdb to the RACE reads, yields one record per CDR3 protein. The table includes 350,000 or so distinct CDR3 sequences, around 7% detected once. Time point described: patch test 1, 2 weeks after DPC sensitization. Specified treatment: therapeutic diphenylcyclopropenone sensitization with weekly scalp DPC. The specimen was whole blood, collected in connection with sensitization to the hapten diphenylcyclopropenone (DPC). These receptors all stem from a woman under 30 with alopecia areata. Some clones in this sample may be carry-over from other donors' samples.

Written as DNA, the CDR3 is TGTGCCATCCGTGACTCTGGGCTAGTTGAGCAGTTCTTC. Translation: CAIRDSGLVEQFF. This chain connects TRBV3-1 to TRBJ2-1; D remains unclear. From germline, CDR1 is LGHDT and CDR2 YNNKEL (reference sequence). The CDR3 is made up of 13 amino acids. V was shortened by 10 bases and J by 9 bases, with 19 bases between the two germline ends.

This clonotype occurred many times. The chain employs TRBV28 and TRBJ1-6; 8 bases fit TRBD1. The CDR3 covers 19 residues. Unmatched junction bases numbered 12, after V lost 5 bases and J lost 0 bases. Per the germline V gene, CDR1 is MDHEN and CDR2 is SYDVKM. CDR3 region: CASSPRDGQGSSYNSPLHF. The CDR3 DNA is TGTGCCAGCAGTCCGAGGGATGGACAGGGTAGCTCCTATAATTCACCCCTCCACTTT.

This clonotype was picked up a small number of times. The genes are TRBV5-1 and TRBJ1-1; no firm D call. V dropped 5 bases and J dropped 2 bases, with 16 bases sitting between them. This CDR3 has 15 residues. Germline V gene sequence: CDR1 SGHRS, CDR2 YFSETQ. The CDR3 sequence is CASRMGGSLNTEAFF. The CDR3 bases are TGCGCCAGCAGGATGGGTGGCAGTCTAAACACTGAAGCTTTCTTT.

The chain couples TRBV20-1 to TRBJ2-1; TRBD2 is a possible D gene (6 bases). CDR3 length equals 11 residues. The V and J ends lost 5 bases and 4 bases respectively, with 6 bases between them. The germline CDR1 and CDR2 sequences are DFQATT and SNEGSKA (reference sequence). DNA for the CDR3: TGCAGTGCTGGGGGGTACAATGAGCAGTTCTTC. Translated: CSAGGYNEQFF.

The chain is built from TRBV5-1 and TRBJ2-7; no firm D call. CDR3 length: 14 residues. Trimming stripped 0 bases from V and 1 base from J, with 8 bases between. Germline V lookup: CDR1 SGHRS, CDR2 YFSETQ. CDR3 region: CASSLDPGSYEQYF. The CDR3 DNA follows: TGCGCCAGCAGCTTGGACCCGGGTTCCTACGAGCAGTACTTC.

This clonotype was recorded at least ten times. The chain joins TRBV5-1 to TRBJ1-5; 8 nucleotides line up with TRBD1. Germline trimming cut 4 bases from V and 8 bases from J; bases unmatched to any gene: 8. Germline values: CDR1 SGHRS, CDR2 YFSETQ. The CDR3 runs 14 residues. In DNA, the CDR3 is TGCGCCAGCAGCCTAGGACAGGGACAGGAGCCCCAGCATTTT. Protein: CASSLGQGQEPQHF. The variable domain in full, completed from reference TRBV5-1 and TRBJ1-5, reads KAGVTQTPRYLIKTRGQQVTLSCSPISGHRSVSWYQQTPGQGLQFLFEYFSETQRNKGNFPGRFSGRQFSNSRSEMNVSTLELGDSALYLCASSLGQGQEPQHFGDGTRLSIL.

The table lists this clonotype with a few counts. The rearrangement links TRBV19 to TRBJ2-1; 13 bases match TRBD2. The CDR3 is 13 residues long. Germline-derived CDR1 and CDR2 are LNHDA and SQIVND (reference sequence). Losses at the gene ends were 8 bases for V and 7 bases for J; bases not matched to a gene: 2. CDR3 loop: CASRTSGGNEQFF. DNA for the CDR3: TGTGCCAGTCGGACTAGCGGGGGAAATGAGCAGTTCTTC.

This clonotype was observed many times. The V call is TRBV12-3 or TRBV12-4, the J call TRBJ1-1; 7 bases are a match to TRBD1. Germline trimming cut 5 bases from V and 2 bases from J; bases unmatched to any gene: 8. The CDR3 is 15 residues long. CDR3: CASSPLTGENTEAFF. DNA of the CDR3: TGTGCCAGCAGTCCCCTCACAGGGGAAAACACTGAAGCTTTCTTT.

In this sample, this clonotype turned up a few times. V and J are TRBV10-3 and TRBJ2-7; 7 bases line up with TRBD1. CDR1 is ENHRY and CDR2 is SYGVKD in the germline V gene. The CDR3 length is 13 residues. J lost 6 bases, V lost 6 bases, and 8 bases had no gene match. The CDR3 region has the DNA TGTGCCATCAGGGAAAGTACAGGGGCCGAGCAGTACTTC. As protein: CAIRESTGAEQYF.

This clonotype was seen more than once but under ten times. The gene calls are TRBV5-4 and TRBJ2-6; D is unresolved. From germline, CDR1 is SGHNT and CDR2 YYREEE (reference sequence). The CDR3 consists of 17 residues. V was shortened by 0 bases and J by 0 bases, with 10 bases between the two germline ends. CDR3 bases: TGTGCCAGCAGCTTGGACGGTCCCCCCTCTGGGGCCAACGTCCTGACTTTC. Translated: CASSLDGPPSGANVLTF.